This is a list of T cell receptor beta chains from one sample in a study of persistence of HIV-infected CD4 T cells. Their specific antigens are unknown. Profiling relied on immunoSEQ multiplex PCR, and the TCRdb table lists in-frame clones only, not all of them. The top ten hold about 3% of the sample, which has tens of thousands of clones, about 80% seen once. Sequencing was performed on CD4+ T cells sorted from PBMCs after roughly 18-hour stimulation, taken from a patient who received antiretroviral therapy. These receptors were obtained from an adult man with HIV who was CMV-seropositive. Each CDR3 is given with its conserved first and last residue.

v_gene: TRBV3-1/TRBV3-2
len: 13
j_gene: TRBJ2-7
CDR3aa: CASLPRLRNEQYF

v_gene: TRBV29-1
len: 13
j_gene: TRBJ2-7
CDR3aa: CSVGGQGTGEQYF

v_gene: TRBV30
len: 15
j_gene: TRBJ1-5
CDR3aa: CAWSVQSIGAKPQHF

v_gene: TRBV19
len: 14
j_gene: TRBJ1-1
CDR3aa: CASDKTDRNTEAFF

v_gene: TRBV5-5
len: 12
j_gene: TRBJ2-5
CDR3aa: CASSYPRETQYF

v_gene: TRBV4-3
len: 16
j_gene: TRBJ2-2
CDR3aa: CASSQGKTGNTGELFF

v_gene: TRBV19
len: 13
j_gene: TRBJ1-2
CDR3aa: CASSNGGIYGYTF

v_gene: TRBV27
len: 14
j_gene: TRBJ2-1
CDR3aa: CASSLRGNLNEQFF

v_gene: TRBV7-8
len: 15
j_gene: TRBJ2-1
CDR3aa: CASSQDPDLVNEQFF

v_gene: TRBV10-3
len: 14
j_gene: TRBJ2-1
CDR3aa: CAISGQGDHNEQFF

v_gene: TRBV9
len: 13
j_gene: TRBJ1-2
CDR3aa: CASSALGVGGYTF

v_gene: TRBV6-5
len: 14
j_gene: TRBJ2-7
CDR3aa: CASTDRGHSYEQYF

v_gene: TRBV6-6
len: 15
j_gene: TRBJ2-2
CDR3aa: CASSYAGQNTGELFF

v_gene: TRBV5-6
len: 16
j_gene: TRBJ1-3
CDR3aa: CASSLRQVISGNTIYF

v_gene: TRBV6-5
len: 15
j_gene: TRBJ2-7
CDR3aa: CASSYGGGNSYEQYF